The source of this T cell receptor (beta chain) is a study of blood T cell repertoires in COVID-19. About the study: Material from acute and convalescent COVID-19 was sourced from the United States, Italy and Spain. Sources were T cells, B-cell-depleted T cells, or PBMCs; the material itself was cDNA or gDNA.

Seattle cases were enrolled at active infection and followed longitudinally. The authors' processing: Amplification of reference gene primers provided the estimated nucleated cell counts. The assay was immunoSEQ multiplex PCR, and TCRdb's table has in-frame clones only and misses some. That table furnishes V, J and clone size, whereas the DNA furnished D and trimming. The sample includes around 140,000 clones, 75% to 90% seen only once; the top ten take less than 5.5%. The CDR3 has 19 residues. CDR1 is MNHNY and CDR2 is SVGAGI in the germline V gene (reference sequence). The J segment lost 7 bases and the V segment lost 5 bases, leaving 21 bases of the junction unmatched.

The J gene is TRBJ2-7, the V gene TRBV6-6; TRBD2 aligns across 12 bases. The sequence was obtained from a man aged 55 to 70 with COVID-19, enrolled during active disease. Sequenced sample: peripheral blood. The CDR3 DNA reads as TGTGCCAGCAGTCAGAAGACTAGCGGGGGAGCGCCTATTTTACGGGAGCAGTACTTC. Protein sequence: CASSQKTSGGAPILREQYF.